Following are 32 T cell receptor beta chains from one sample sequenced in a study of blood T cell repertoires in COVID-19. Measured with immunoSEQ multiplex PCR; TCRdb has only the in-frame clones, and not every one. The sample lists fewer than 70,000 clones; around 91% were seen once. Sequences were obtained from peripheral blood. All receptors come from a man in his forties or fifties with acute or convalescent COVID-19.

The V and J genes are TRBV5-4 and TRBJ1-2; 10 nucleotides agree with TRBD1. V lost 5 bases and J lost 4; bases outside the gene matches: 8. The CDR3 covers 15 residues. The germline V gene encodes CDR1 SGHNT and CDR2 YYREEE (reference sequence). The CDR3 sequence is CASSLGTGATYGYTF. CDR3 bases: TGTGCCAGCAGTTTAGGGACAGGGGCTACCTATGGCTACACCTTC.

The chain combines TRBV24-1 with TRBJ1-2, with D tentatively TRBD1 (6 bases). Germline values: CDR1 KGHDR, CDR2 SFDVKD. V was pared by 4 bases and J by 8 bases, with 16 bases between. The CDR3 loop spans 14 amino acids. In DNA, the CDR3 is TGTGCCACCAGTGACATACAGGGAATCGGCGGCTACACCTTC. Encoded protein: CATSDIQGIGGYTF.

This rearrangement joins TRBV20-1 to TRBJ2-3; D gene unclear. Trimming left V 3 bases short and J 4 bases short, with 5 bases between. Germline V gene lookup returns CDR1 DFQATT and CDR2 SNEGSKA (reference sequence). The CDR3 is 11 residues long. CDR3 DNA sequence: TGCAGTGCTAGTCTCGCAGATACGCAGTATTTT. Translated: CSASLADTQYF.

The chain is built from TRBV2 and TRBJ1-4, with no clear D. CDR1 SNHLY and CDR2 FYNNEI come from the germline V gene. Trimming left V 6 bases short and J 8 bases short, with 13 bases between. The CDR3 totals 13 residues. CDR3 sequence: CASSGGSKEKLFF. The CDR3 DNA reads as TGTGCCAGCAGCGGCGGGAGCAAGGAAAAACTGTTTTTT.

The chain joins TRBV4-1 to TRBJ1-2, with D possibly being TRBD1 (5 bases). The CDR3 spans 12 residues. Trimming pared 3 bases from V and 4 bases from J, leaving 6 bases between. Per germline, CDR1 MGHRA and CDR2 YSYEKL. The CDR3 DNA is TGCGCCAGCAGCCAGGGACTCTATGGCTACACCTTC. This encodes CASSQGLYGYTF.

V and J are TRBV25-1 and TRBJ2-7, with a weak D call TRBD2 (5 bases). Germline lookup yields CDR1 MGHDK and CDR2 SYGVNS. This CDR3 contains 11 residues. Deletions cut 6 bases from V and 4 bases from J, with 7 bases between. In nucleotides, the CDR3 is TGTGCCAGCAGCCGGGGTTACGAGCAGTACTTC. This gives the protein CASSRGYEQYF.

This clone has more than one count but fewer than ten. This chain connects TRBV6-5 to TRBJ1-1; the match to TRBD1 covers 8 bases. Germline V gene lookup returns CDR1 MNHEY and CDR2 SVGAGI. The junction had 5 bases not matched to a gene; V was cut back by 7 bases and J by 1 base. The CDR3 runs 14 residues. The CDR3 protein is CASNQGASNTEAFF. The CDR3 nucleotides read TGTGCCAGCAACCAGGGGGCATCGAACACTGAAGCTTTCTTT.

A note on this clone: One end of the junction is discordant with germline, which a read error may explain. The chain joins TRBV7-7 to TRBJ2-1; the D gene is possibly TRBD2 (6 bases). The CDR3 length is 13 residues. Germline CDR1 and CDR2: SSHAT and FNYEAQ (reference sequence). The CDR3 sequence is CASSLDYNNEQFF. The CDR3, as DNA: TGTGCTAGCAGCTTGGACTACAACAATGAGCAGTTCTTC.

This sequence joins TRBV4-3 and TRBJ1-2; tentative D call: TRBD1 (5 bases). Germline loops: CDR1 LGHNA, CDR2 YSLEER. V lost 0 bases and J 8 bases, leaving 19 bases between the germline ends. This CDR3 region has 16 residues. The CDR3, as DNA: TGCGCCAGCAGCCAAGATTCCATTGACGGGACTGGAGGCTACACCTTC. This sequence encodes CASSQDSIDGTGGYTF.

The chain links TRBV5-1 to TRBJ1-1; no definite D call. The CDR3 contains 12 residues. Deletions cut 4 bases from V and 5 bases from J, with 9 bases between. Germline-derived CDR1 and CDR2 are SGHRS and YFSETQ. CDR3 bases: TGCGCCAGCAGCGTCTCCGGGACTGAAGCTTTCTTT. Translated: CASSVSGTEAFF.

The chain recombines TRBV6-2 or TRBV6-3 with TRBJ2-3; 7 positions agree with TRBD2. J was trimmed by 14 bases and V by 2 bases; bases with no gene match: 7. Germline values: CDR1 MNHEY, CDR2 SVGEGT. The CDR3 length is 12 residues. The CDR3 loop is CASSYVGERGYF. The DNA for the CDR3 is TGTGCCAGCAGTTACGTTGGCGAGCGGGGGTATTTT.

V and J are TRBV27 and TRBJ2-1; D possibly corresponds to TRBD1 (6 bases). CDR1 MNHEY and CDR2 SMNVEV come from the germline V gene (reference sequence). This CDR3 spans 16 amino acids. V lost 9 bases to trimming and J lost 3 bases, with 21 bases between them. The CDR3 region is CARRFPQGHDYNEQFF. In DNA form, the CDR3 reads TGTGCCAGGCGGTTCCCACAGGGTCATGACTACAATGAGCAGTTCTTC.

CDR3 region: CSVAIGPRDTQYF. CDR3 nucleotides: TGCAGCGTTGCGATTGGCCCACGAGATACGCAGTATTTT. The V gene is TRBV29-1, the J gene TRBJ2-3; D is undetermined. CDR3 size: 13 residues. V lost 4 bases, J lost 5 bases, and 13 bases lay in between. Per germline, CDR1 SQVTM and CDR2 ANQGSEA.

This clone was seen once. The chain has TRBV7-2 and TRBJ1-6, with 9 bases lining up with TRBD1. The length of the CDR3 is 14 residues. V lost 6 bases and J lost 11; bases outside the gene matches: 8. In germline, CDR1 is SGHTA, CDR2 FQGNSA. The CDR3 loop is CASRGQGDWTPLHF. The CDR3 DNA sequence: TGTGCCAGCAGGGGACAGGGCGATTGGACACCCCTCCACTTT.

The V gene is TRBV11-3, the J gene TRBJ2-3; maybe TRBD1 (5 bases). This CDR3 is 15 amino acids long. V gave up 4 bases and J gave up 1 base, with 12 bases separating them. Germline V gives CDR1 SGHNT, CDR2 YENEEA. The CDR3: CASSYSGAGTDTQYF. CDR3 in DNA: TGTGCCAGCAGCTATAGTGGGGCTGGCACAGATACGCAGTATTTT.

This chain uses TRBV18 with TRBJ2-5; D call uncertain. The CDR3 contains 12 residues. The ends were cut back, 0 bases at V and 7 bases at J, with 6 bases in the middle. Germline V gives CDR1 KGHSH, CDR2 LQKENI. CDR3 in amino acids: CASSPPAGTQYF. The CDR3 DNA sequence: TGTGCCAGCTCACCACCGGCAGGGACCCAGTACTTC. The full variable domain, in which reference TRBV18 and TRBJ2-5 provide the parts outside the CDR3, is NAGVMQNPRHLVRRRGQEARLRCSPMKGHSHVYWYRQLPEEGLKFMVYLQKENIIDESGMPKERFSAEFPKEGPSILRIQQVVRGDSAAYFCASSPPAGTQYFGPGTRLLVL.

The rearrangement links TRBV11-1 to TRBJ1-2, with a possible D match to TRBD1 (6 bases). Germline CDR1 reads SGHAT; CDR2 reads FQDESV (reference sequence). Trimming took off 5 bases at V and 6 bases at J, with 16 bases between the two ends. The CDR3 runs 14 residues. DNA for the CDR3: TGTGCCAGCAGCCTGCTAACCGGGGGGCATGGCTACACCTTC. The encoded protein is CASSLLTGGHGYTF.

This chain uses TRBV10-2 with TRBJ2-1, with a possible D match to TRBD2 (5 bases). Trimming took off 0 bases at V and 8 bases at J, with 20 bases between the two ends. Germline CDR1 is WSHSY and CDR2 is SAAADI. This CDR3 contains 17 residues. For the CDR3, the DNA is TGCGCCAGCAGTGAGTCGGCTAGCTTCTCGCACGCGGATGAGCAGTTCTTC. The encoded protein is CASSESASFSHADEQFF.

The chain recombines TRBV10-2 with TRBJ2-7; the D gene is possibly TRBD1 (6 bases). In germline, CDR1 is WSHSY, CDR2 SAAADI. The V end lost 6 bases, the J end lost 3 bases, and 18 bases lay between the germline ends. The CDR3 extends over 15 amino acids. The CDR3 spells CASRGGRGYGYEQYF. The CDR3 nucleotides read TGCGCCAGCAGAGGGGGACGCGGGTACGGCTACGAGCAGTACTTC.

The chain is built from TRBV5-4 and TRBJ1-1, with 7 bases aligning to TRBD1. This CDR3 is built from 13 residues. Germline V lookup: CDR1 SGHNT, CDR2 YYREEE (reference sequence). The J segment lost 1 base and the V segment lost 5 bases, leaving 2 bases of the junction unmatched. CDR3 in amino acids: CASSGQANTEAFF. In DNA form, the CDR3 reads TGTGCCAGCAGTGGACAGGCGAACACTGAAGCTTTCTTT.

This clone was counted a few times. V and J are TRBV9 and TRBJ1-5, with D maybe TRBD1 (6 bases). Per the germline V gene, CDR1 is SGDLS and CDR2 is YYNGEE. Trimming took off 0 bases at V and 4 bases at J, with 11 bases between the two ends. This CDR3 contains 15 residues. CDR3 protein: CASSVGAGVNQPQHF. DNA of the CDR3: TGTGCCAGCAGCGTAGGCGCAGGGGTGAATCAGCCCCAGCATTTT. The full variable domain, with the rest looked up from reference TRBV9 and TRBJ1-5, is DSGVTQTPKHLITATGQRVTLRCSPRSGDLSVYWYQQSLDQGLQFLIQYYNGEERAKGNILERFSAQQFPDLHSELNLSSLELGDSALYFCASSVGAGVNQPQHFGDGTRLSIL.

The chain joins TRBV11-2 to TRBJ2-1; 11 bases map to TRBD2. CDR1 is SGHAT, CDR2 FQNNGV, per germline. V trimming: 4 bases; J trimming: 2 bases; junction bases outside the gene matches: 1. The CDR3 extends over 15 amino acids. The CDR3 region has the DNA TGTGCCAGCAGCTCACTAGCGGGGGCCTACAATGAGCAGTTCTTC. It yields the protein CASSSLAGAYNEQFF.

The chain links TRBV3-1 (or the pseudogene TRBV3-2) to TRBJ1-1, with 7 bases that match TRBD1. V lost 0 bases and J lost 2; bases outside the gene matches: 15. Germline V CDR1 and CDR2: LGHDT, YNNKEL (reference sequence). The CDR3 loop spans 19 amino acids. The CDR3 nucleotides are TGTGCCAGCAGCCAAGATCTTGCGCAGGGGGTCGGAAGTAACACTGAAGCTTTCTTT. Its protein product is CASSQDLAQGVGSNTEAFF.

This chain links TRBV29-1 with TRBJ2-7; TRBD2 aligns across 9 bases. The CDR3 runs 18 residues. Unmatched junction bases numbered 16, after V lost 1 base and J lost 3 bases. The V gene's germline CDR1 is SQVTM and CDR2 ANQGSEA. CDR3 loop: CSVEGGGLLAGGDYEQYF. The CDR3 DNA sequence: TGCAGCGTTGAAGGGGGGGGCTTACTAGCGGGCGGCGACTACGAGCAGTACTTC.

The chain carries TRBV5-4 and TRBJ1-1; D not resolved. Trimming stripped 5 bases from V and 3 bases from J, with 14 bases between. CDR1 SGHNT and CDR2 YYREEE come from the germline V gene (reference sequence). This CDR3 is 14 amino acids long. The CDR3 nucleotides are TGTGCCAGCAGTCAAGACTCGAAGTACACTGAAGCTTTCTTT. It specifies CASSQDSKYTEAFF.

The chain uses TRBV29-1 and TRBJ1-5; 8 bases agree with TRBD1. V was clipped by 5 bases and J by 4 bases; unmatched bases: 1. This CDR3 has 12 residues. Germline V lookup: CDR1 SQVTM, CDR2 ANQGSEA. The CDR3 DNA reads TGCAGCGTTCGGGACAGGAATCAGCCCCAGCATTTT. The encoded protein is CSVRDRNQPQHF.

This chain joins TRBV19 and TRBJ2-7; possibly TRBD2 for D (6 bases). V was trimmed by 5 bases and J by 0 bases, leaving 14 bases between them. CDR3 length: 15 residues. In germline, CDR1 is LNHDA, CDR2 SQIVND (reference sequence). CDR3: CASSSRAGSSYEQYV. CDR3 bases: TGTGCCAGTAGTTCGAGAGCGGGTAGCTCCTACGAGCAGTACGTC.

The sample holds a few counts of this clone. V usage is TRBV27 and J usage is TRBJ2-5; D unresolved. Germline V gene data show CDR1 as MNHEY and CDR2 as SMNVEV (reference sequence). The CDR3 runs 14 residues. Trimming pared 7 bases from V and 2 bases from J, leaving 14 bases between. The chain's CDR3 is CASKTSSLQETQYF. DNA for the CDR3: TGTGCCAGCAAAACCTCGTCCCTACAAGAGACCCAGTACTTC.

The chain joins TRBV2 to TRBJ2-5, with D hard to call. Trimming removed 4 bases at V and 1 base at J, with 16 bases between. Germline V gene data show CDR1 as SNHLY and CDR2 as FYNNEI. The CDR3 covers 16 residues. This CDR3 reads CASSVRGLPRQETQYF. In nucleotides, the CDR3 is TGTGCCAGCAGTGTGCGAGGTCTTCCACGCCAAGAGACCCAGTACTTC.

The chain couples TRBV19 to TRBJ1-1, with 9 nucleotides matching TRBD1. Germline CDR1 is LNHDA and CDR2 is SQIVND (reference sequence). Trimming at V came to 3 bases and at J to 11 bases, leaving 13 bases not matched to a gene. The CDR3 consists of 15 residues. DNA for the CDR3: TGTGCCAGTAGTATGTCGAACAGGGGGCTGGGGTACGCTTTCTTT. As protein: CASSMSNRGLGYAFF. Supplemented by reference TRBV19 and TRBJ1-1, the full variable domain reads DGGITQSPKYLFRKEGQNVTLSCEQNLNHDAMYWYRQDPGQGLRLIYYSQIVNDFQKGDIAEGYSVSREKKESFPLTVTSAQKNPTAFYLCASSMSNRGLGYAFFGQGTRLTVV.

The chain couples TRBV7-6 to TRBJ2-5; D call uncertain. The CDR3 totals 13 residues. CDR1 is SGHVS, CDR2 FNYEAQ, per germline. Trimming took 1 base from V and 2 from J, leaving 5 bases between them. The CDR3 here is CASSLVVQETQYF. CDR3 bases: TGTGCCAGCAGCTTAGTAGTACAAGAGACCCAGTACTTC.

The V gene is TRBV12-3 or TRBV12-4, the J gene TRBJ1-6, with D unresolved. V shed 7 bases and J shed 9 bases, with 13 bases lying between them. This CDR3 is 13 amino acids long. DNA for the CDR3: TGTGCCAGCACCCACCGCCACAGTTCACCCCTCCACTTT. It is translated as CASTHRHSSPLHF.